The entry that follows covers one T cell receptor (beta chain) sequence. What it binds is not known. These data belong to a study of shared clonotypes between healthy human individuals. It was at deep level that the assay was run. Assay: immunoSEQ multiplex PCR; the TCRdb copy retains only in-frame clones and omits some. The data contain some 900,000 clones, approximately 80% of them singletons. Study results and limitations: Generation of non-shared clonotypes was less probable than generation of clonotypes shared by all four donors.

V lost 0 bases to trimming and J lost 7 bases, with 18 bases between them. The CDR3 runs to 15 residues. Per germline, CDR1 GTSNPN and CDR2 SVGIG (reference sequence). The genes are TRBV30 and TRBJ1-2; D ambiguous. This clonotype originated in a man between 18 and 29 years old in good health. Sequences were obtained from memory CD4+ T cells sorted from blood. Subset reported: CD45RA-negative fraction. The CDR3 region has the DNA TGTGCCTGGAGTGTCCTTCGGAGACCAACGGGTGGCTACACCTTC. The encoded protein is CAWSVLRRPTGGYTF.